Listed below are T cell receptor beta chains from one sample, sequenced in a study of Ad26.COV2.S vaccination and SARS-CoV-2 variants. TCRdb keeps only in-frame clones here, not all; method: immunoSEQ multiplex PCR. The profile shows 380,000 or so clones, about 89% of them singletons. Material: peripheral blood, obtained in a trial of Ad26.COV2.S vaccine versus placebo. Receptors were obtained from a person between 18 and 60 years old who received the Ad26.COV2.S COVID-19 vaccine or a placebo. CDR3s include the opening cysteine and the closing phenylalanine or tryptophan. The D gene is left open where the match is weak. Clone size is given for some rows only: seen once, a few or many times, or a class if the clone is expanded.

clone size,J gene,D gene,V gene,CDR3 DNA,CDR3 protein
-,TRBJ2-1,-,TRBV7-9,TGTGCCAGCAGTCCCAAAGTCAGCGATGAGCAGTTCTTC,CASSPKVSDEQFF
-,TRBJ2-2,TRBD2,TRBV5-1,TGCGCCAGCAGCTACATAGCGGGAGGACAGACCGGGGAGCTGTTTTTT,CASSYIAGGQTGELFF
-,TRBJ2-2,TRBD2,TRBV11-1,TGTGCCAGCAGCTTGAGCGGGAGCACGGTCGGGGAGCTGTTTTTT,CASSLSGSTVGELFF
-,TRBJ1-2,TRBD1,TRBV5-6,TGTGCCAGCAGCTGGGACAGGGAGTTAAACTATGGCTACACCTTC,CASSWDRELNYGYTF
-,TRBJ2-7,-,TRBV15,TGTGCCACCAGCAGAGATGGTGGCTTAACCTACGAGCAGTACTTC,CATSRDGGLTYEQYF
-,TRBJ2-1,-,TRBV10-3,TGTGCCACGACCCGATTAGGAGACAATGAGCAGTTCTTC,CATTRLGDNEQFF
-,TRBJ2-4,-,TRBV19,TGTGCCGTCTCTCCGGGACATAAAGCCAAAAACATTCAGTACTTC,CAVSPGHKAKNIQYF
-,TRBJ1-5,TRBD1,TRBV5-1,TGCGCCAGCAGCGAAACCCCGGGACAGACTCAGCCCCAGCATTTT,CASSETPGQTQPQHF
-,TRBJ1-2,-,TRBV18,TGTGCCAGCTCACCACCGGGAGGACTTCCTAACTATGGCTACACCTTC,CASSPPGGLPNYGYTF
many,TRBJ2-1,TRBD2,TRBV25-1,TGTGCCAGCAGTGAATCCGGACTAGCCGACAATGAGCAGTTCTTC,CASSESGLADNEQFF
-,TRBJ2-3,-,TRBV7-9,TGTGCCAGCAGCCCCTCGCCGGGGGCCGGGGGAGATACGCAGTATTTT,CASSPSPGAGGDTQYF
-,TRBJ2-2,TRBD2,TRBV29-1,TGCAGCGCTAGCGGGAGGGACACCGGGGAGCTGTTTTTT,CSASGRDTGELFF
-,TRBJ1-1,TRBD1,TRBV7-2,TGTGCCAGCAGGGACAGACAGGGTAACACTGAAGCTTTCTTT,CASRDRQGNTEAFF
-,TRBJ2-1,-,TRBV4-1,TGCGCCAGCAGCCAAGTTCGGGATGAGCAGTTCTTC,CASSQVRDEQFF
-,TRBJ2-2,-,TRBV5-1,TGCGCCAGCAGCCGAGAGGTAACCGGGGAGCTGTTTTTT,CASSREVTGELFF
-,TRBJ1-4,-,TRBV7-9,TGTGCCAGCAGCTTAGGCCCGGGGGCGTTGGGGCATGAAAAACTGTTTTTT,CASSLGPGALGHEKLFF
-,TRBJ1-2,TRBD1,TRBV5-1,TGCGCCAGCAGCTCAGGGGGCGAAGCTAACTATGGCTACACCTTC,CASSSGGEANYGYTF
-,TRBJ2-7,-,TRBV19,TGTGCCAGTAGTATAGCTGGAGGGAGATCCTACGAGCAGTACTTC,CASSIAGGRSYEQYF
-,TRBJ2-7,TRBD1,TRBV20-1,TGCAGTGCTAGTAGCTCATTGACAGGGGGCTACGAGCAGTACTTC,CSASSSLTGGYEQYF
-,TRBJ2-1,TRBD2,TRBV10-3,TGTGCCATCAGTGAGTCGGGGCTGGCGGGAGCGGGTAATGAGCAGTTCTTC,CAISESGLAGAGNEQFF
-,TRBJ2-6,TRBD2,TRBV5-4,TGTGCCAGCAGCCCGGGGAGGGTTTCTGGGGCCAACGTCCTGACTTTC,CASSPGRVSGANVLTF
-,TRBJ2-7,-,TRBV4-2,TGTGCCAGCAGCTCCAATGAGGACGGAGACGGCTCCTACGAGCAGTACTTC,CASSSNEDGDGSYEQYF
-,TRBJ2-7,TRBD2,TRBV18,TGTGCCAGCTCACGGGACGGGACTAGCGGCACCTACGAGCAGTACTTC,CASSRDGTSGTYEQYF
-,TRBJ2-5,TRBD2,TRBV9,TGTGCCAGCAGCGTAGAGGGAGGGCTTACCAGAGAGACCCAGTACTTC,CASSVEGGLTRETQYF
-,TRBJ1-2,TRBD1,TRBV5-6,TGTGCCAGCAGCGCCCGACAGGGGGCCGGCTATGGCTACACCTTC,CASSARQGAGYGYTF
-,TRBJ2-5,-,TRBV7-3,TGTGCCAGCAGTTCGCAGGTTCAAGAGACCCAGTACTTC,CASSSQVQETQYF
-,TRBJ2-1,TRBD2,TRBV7-8,TGTGCCAGCAAGATAAGCGGGATCTACAATGAGCAGTTCTTC,CASKISGIYNEQFF
-,TRBJ1-4,-,TRBV4-1,TGCGCCAGCAGCTCCCAACAGGGTTATAATGAAAAACTGTTTTTT,CASSSQQGYNEKLFF
-,TRBJ2-1,TRBD1,TRBV28,TGTGCCAGCAGTTTATTGACAGGGGGCGTTTATGAGCAGTTCTTC,CASSLLTGGVYEQFF
once,TRBJ2-7,-,TRBV16,TGTGCCAGCAGCCAACGGGGGAGAGGCTACGAGCAGTACTTC,CASSQRGRGYEQYF
-,TRBJ1-1,-,TRBV7-9,TGTGCCAGCAGCTTAGGTGGGGGGGACGCTTTCTTT,CASSLGGGDAFF
few,TRBJ2-2,TRBD2,TRBV29-1,TGCAGCGGCAGGACTAGCGGGAAAACCGGGGAGCTGTTTTTT,CSGRTSGKTGELFF
-,TRBJ2-1,-,TRBV5-1,TGCGCCAGCAGCAAGAGAGGAGATGAGCAGTTCTTC,CASSKRGDEQFF
-,TRBJ1-4,-,TRBV30,TGTGCCTGGAGTTCGGAGGGGGAAAAACTGTTTTTT,CAWSSEGEKLFF
-,TRBJ1-5,TRBD1,TRBV7-6,TGTGCCAGCAGCTTCGTCGGGACAGGGTTGTATAGCAATCAGCCCCAGCATTTT,CASSFVGTGLYSNQPQHF
-,TRBJ1-6,-,TRBV28,TGTGCCAGCAGTTTAGCGGGATTCCAGATTAGCTCCTATAATTCACCCCTCCACTTT,CASSLAGFQISSYNSPLHF
-,TRBJ1-1,-,TRBV6-1,TGTGCCAGCAGTGAACGGCTGGGGAACGCTGAAGCTTTCTTT,CASSERLGNAEAFF
once,TRBJ2-1,TRBD1,TRBV19,TGTGCCAGCACTCCGGGACAGGGCGGCGAGCAGTTCTTC,CASTPGQGGEQFF
once,TRBJ2-3,-,TRBV4-2,TGTGCCAGCAGCCATCTCGACAGGTCCGATACGCAGTATTTT,CASSHLDRSDTQYF
-,TRBJ1-3,-,TRBV28,TGTGCCAGCTCCCCGGGGGGGATCTCTGGAAACACCATATATTTT,CASSPGGISGNTIYF
-,TRBJ2-1,TRBD2,TRBV11-3,TGTGCCAGCAGCTCCCGACTAGCGGGTGTGGGGAATGAGCAGTTCTTC,CASSSRLAGVGNEQFF
-,TRBJ2-6,-,TRBV5-1,TGCGCCAGCAGCCCCCCCCCGTCGACCTCTGGGGCCAACGTCCTGACTTTC,CASSPPPSTSGANVLTF
-,TRBJ1-1,-,TRBV3-1/TRBV3-2,TGTGCCAGCAGCAGACGGACAGACCACACTGAAGCTTTCTTT,CASSRRTDHTEAFF
-,TRBJ2-7,TRBD1,TRBV4-3,TGCGCCAGCAGCCAAGCTTTTGACAGGGAATTCCCCTACGAGCAGTACTTC,CASSQAFDREFPYEQYF
-,TRBJ1-3,-,TRBV15,TGTGCCACCAGCACCGGACATGGGGGAAACACCATATATTTT,CATSTGHGGNTIYF
-,TRBJ1-2,-,TRBV6-5,TGTGCCAGCAGAGAGGATCTATATGGCTACACCTTC,CASREDLYGYTF
-,TRBJ2-3,-,TRBV30,TGTGCCTGGAACGGAGGGAACACAGATACGCAGTATTTT,CAWNGGNTDTQYF
-,TRBJ1-6,TRBD1,TRBV6-6,TGTGCCAGCAGCGACAGGGGAACAAATAATTCACCCCTCCACTTT,CASSDRGTNNSPLHF
once,TRBJ2-7,-,TRBV4-1,TGCGCCAGCAGCCAAGGCGACGGGACCTACGAGCAGTACTTC,CASSQGDGTYEQYF
once,TRBJ2-7,TRBD1,TRBV6-5,TGTGCCAGCAGTTACTCGAATCAGGGGGCTTACGAGCAGTACTTC,CASSYSNQGAYEQYF
-,TRBJ2-7,TRBD1,TRBV5-6,TGTGCCAGCAGCTTACCACAGGGGTACGAGCAGTACTTC,CASSLPQGYEQYF
-,TRBJ2-3,TRBD1,TRBV18,TGTGCCAGCTCCCCACTCCCGACAGGGGGCACAGATACGCAGTATTTT,CASSPLPTGGTDTQYF
-,TRBJ2-1,-,TRBV6-6,TGTGCCAGCAGCCTCTACACCGGGGACAATGAGCAGTTCTTC,CASSLYTGDNEQFF
-,TRBJ2-3,-,TRBV14,TGTGCCAGCAGCCAAGACTGGGGGGATACGCAGTATTTT,CASSQDWGDTQYF
-,TRBJ2-7,TRBD1,TRBV5-4,TGTGCCAGCAGCCAGGGACAGTCTACGTACGAGCAGTACTTC,CASSQGQSTYEQYF
-,TRBJ2-7,-,TRBV11-2,TGTGCCAGCAGCTTAGTGGGCGGCAGCCAGCAGTACTTC,CASSLVGGSQQYF
-,TRBJ2-2,-,TRBV30,TGTGCCTGGAGTTCTTTGTCAGGGTATTGGTCGTCTAACACCGGGGAGCTGTTTTTT,CAWSSLSGYWSSNTGELFF
-,TRBJ1-2,TRBD1,TRBV5-5,TGTGCCAGCAGCCTAGGACAGGATGGCTACACCTTC,CASSLGQDGYTF
-,TRBJ2-7,-,TRBV10-3,TGTGCCATCAGTGAAACGGACAGAACCCGCTCCTACGAGCAGTACTTC,CAISETDRTRSYEQYF